The source of this T cell receptor beta chain is a study of T cell responses to AZD1222 COVID-19 vaccine. Sequencing was performed with immunoSEQ multiplex PCR; in TCRdb, only in-frame clones are kept and a portion is missing. This table has roughly 180,000 clones, over 80% appearing once. The CDR3 length is 14 residues. Germline V gene sequence: CDR1 SEHNR, CDR2 FQNEAQ (reference sequence). The J segment lost 3 bases and the V segment lost 3 bases, leaving 5 bases of the junction unmatched. This receptor was taken from an adult in good health. V and J are TRBV7-9 and TRBJ2-7; 7 positions match TRBD2. The specimen was peripheral blood, collected on day 0 of MenACWY control vaccination. The CDR3 loop reads CASSLAGEFYEQYF. For the CDR3, the DNA is TGTGCCAGCAGCTTGGCGGGAGAATTCTACGAGCAGTACTTC. Filled out from reference TRBV7-9 and TRBJ2-7, the complete variable domain reads DTGVSQNPRHKITKRGQNVTFRCDPISEHNRLYWYRQTLGQGPEFLTYFQNEAQLEKSRLLSDRFSAERPKGSFSTLEIQRTEQGDSAMYLCASSLAGEFYEQYFGPGTRLTVT.